This TCR beta chain came from a study of monozygotic twins with inflammatory bowel disease. TCRdb reprocessed the 5' RACE reads and reports one entry per CDR3 protein, with no DNA. The data include about 300,000 distinct CDR3 sequences; the top ten clones carry less than 6.5%. From germline, CDR1 is SGHNT and CDR2 YYREEE (reference sequence). The CDR3 length is 13 residues. The source material was blood. The J gene is TRBJ2-7, the V gene TRBV5-4; TCRdb designates TRBD2, a call that cannot be tested without DNA. This receptor was identified in a human donor with ulcerative colitis or Crohn's disease, or a healthy co-twin of an affected twin (not recorded which). Here the CDR3 reads CASSGVLAFEQYF.